This record looks at one T cell receptor (beta chain) sequence and its context. 13 Jbeta primers and 60 Vbeta primers were used for the PCR. The data were produced by immunoSEQ multiplex PCR, yet TCRdb's version contains in-frame clones alone and is incomplete. The data hold roughly 150,000 clones, with approximately 82% observed a single time. Trimming took 7 bases from V and 3 from J; bases not matched to a gene: 7. The CDR3 covers 15 residues. Germline V gives CDR1 MNHNS, CDR2 SASEGT. The data are from a study of cytomegalovirus exposure and HLA in healthy donors. V is TRBV6-1 and J is TRBJ2-2; 8 nucleotides agree with TRBD1. The TCR comes from a male donor in good health and CMV-seropositive. Sequencing was done on a sample of PBMCs. CDR3 sequence: CASMEQGGYTGELFF. The CDR3 coding sequence is TGTGCCAGCATGGAACAGGGGGGTTACACCGGGGAGCTGTTTTTT.